Below, 17 T cell receptor beta chains from the same sample are listed, as sequenced in a study of blood T cell repertoires in COVID-19. Clones were read by immunoSEQ multiplex PCR, and TCRdb kept only the in-frame ones, dropping some. In the table there are approximately 290,000 clones, 80% to 85% of which are singletons. Specimen: peripheral blood. The receptor source for this set is a person between 70 and 80 years old with COVID-19, enrolled during active disease.

This clone was counted a single time. This chain links TRBV6-5 with TRBJ2-1; D is ambiguous. Trimming pared 7 bases from V and 2 bases from J, leaving 6 bases between. Germline values: CDR1 MNHEY, CDR2 SVGAGI. The CDR3 contains 12 residues. CDR3 bases: TGTGCCAGCACCAACACCTACAATGAGCAGTTCTTC. The encoded protein is CASTNTYNEQFF.

V usage is TRBV7-2 and J usage is TRBJ2-5; 7 bases map to TRBD2. CDR1 SGHTA and CDR2 FQGNSA come from the germline V gene. The length of the CDR3 is 16 residues. V was pared by 5 bases and J by 1 base, with 10 bases of the junction left unmatched. This chain's CDR3 is CASSVNGGTLQETQYF. In nucleotides, the CDR3 is TGTGCCAGCAGCGTCAACGGGGGGACGCTCCAAGAGACCCAGTACTTC.

V gene TRBV19 combines with J gene TRBJ1-6, with a weak D call TRBD1 (5 bases). Trimming took off 7 bases at V and 11 bases at J, with 18 bases between the two ends. Germline CDR1 and CDR2: LNHDA and SQIVND (reference sequence). The CDR3 extends over 14 amino acids. CDR3 sequence reads: CASTVGARDAPLHF. The CDR3 nucleotides are TGTGCCAGTACTGTAGGGGCCCGCGATGCACCCCTCCACTTT.

CDR3 in amino acids: CASSPLTASYGYTF. As DNA, the CDR3 is TGTGCCAGCTCACCACTCACAGCCTCCTATGGCTACACCTTC. V is TRBV18 and J is TRBJ1-2; D call uncertain. Germline CDR1 and CDR2: KGHSH and LQKENI. The V gene lost 1 base and the J gene lost 4 bases, with 10 bases spanning the gap. The CDR3 covers 14 residues.

The chain links TRBV2 to TRBJ2-5, with TRBD2 identical over 10 bases. The CDR3 is 14 residues long. The germline V gene has CDR1 SNHLY and CDR2 FYNNEI. The V and J ends lost 7 bases and 4 bases, in that order; junction bases with no gene match: 6. Here the CDR3 reads CASILAGTLETQYF. DNA of the CDR3: TGTGCCAGCATACTAGCGGGAACTTTAGAGACCCAGTACTTC.

This clone has a single count. V is TRBV10-3 and J is TRBJ1-2; possibly TRBD1 for D (5 bases). Germline-derived CDR1 and CDR2 are ENHRY and SYGVKD. Trimming took off 6 bases at V and 5 bases at J, with 16 bases between the two ends. CDR3 length: 14 residues. The CDR3 protein is CAISSGGGTYGYTF. The CDR3 bases are TGTGCCATCAGCTCCGGGGGGGGTACTTATGGCTACACCTTC.

The chain employs TRBV6-1 and TRBJ2-7, with D possibly being TRBD2 (6 bases). CDR3 size: 14 residues. CDR1 and CDR2 (germline): MNHNS, SASEGT. V was pared by 3 bases and J by 2 bases, with 11 bases between. The CDR3 sequence is CASSEEGRTYEQYF. The CDR3 DNA sequence: TGTGCCAGCAGTGAGGAGGGGAGGACCTACGAGCAGTACTTC.

The sample holds one count of this clone. The gene calls are TRBV30 and TRBJ2-2, with 7 nucleotides matching TRBD1. The V and J ends lost 2 bases and 5 bases, in that order; junction bases with no gene match: 8. From germline, CDR1 is GTSNPN and CDR2 SVGIG (reference sequence). This CDR3 comprises 15 residues. The CDR3 bases are TGTGCCTGGAGTCAGCTCAGGGGGATGACCGGGGAGCTGTTTTTT. This codes for CAWSQLRGMTGELFF.

The chain recombines TRBV7-9 with TRBJ2-5; tentative D call: TRBD2 (6 bases). V dropped 5 bases and J dropped 5 bases, with 18 bases sitting between them. The germline gives CDR1 SEHNR, CDR2 FQNEAQ (reference sequence). The CDR3 sequence is 15 residues long. This CDR3 is CASSEGEVRGETQYF. As DNA, the CDR3 is TGTGCCAGCAGCGAAGGGGAGGTCCGGGGGGAGACCCAGTACTTC.

The V and J genes are TRBV15 and TRBJ2-7, with 9 nucleotides matching TRBD2. The CDR3 runs to 16 residues. The germline gives CDR1 LNHNV, CDR2 YYDKDF (reference sequence). V was pared by 3 bases and J by 0 bases, with 6 bases of the junction left unmatched. The chain's CDR3 is CATSSFSGGSSYEQYF. The CDR3, as DNA: TGTGCCACCAGCAGTTTCAGCGGGGGGAGCTCCTACGAGCAGTACTTC.

The genes are TRBV9 and TRBJ1-2; D uncertain. The CDR3 contains 12 residues. Germline V gene lookup returns CDR1 SGDLS and CDR2 YYNGEE. The V and J ends lost 0 bases and 3 bases respectively, with 3 bases between them. The CDR3 loop is CASSVVDYGYTF. The DNA for the CDR3 is TGTGCCAGCAGCGTAGTAGACTATGGCTACACCTTC.

This clone has more than one count but fewer than ten. The V gene is TRBV27, the J gene TRBJ1-4, with no clear D. CDR3 length: 15 residues. Trimming stripped 6 bases from V and 3 bases from J, with 14 bases between. Germline CDR1 MNHEY, CDR2 SMNVEV (reference sequence). CDR3 region: CASRPWATANEKLFF. DNA for the CDR3: TGTGCCAGCAGGCCGTGGGCAACCGCTAATGAAAAACTGTTTTTT.

The rearrangement joins TRBV30 to TRBJ1-6; TRBD1 aligns across 9 bases. Germline V gene sequence: CDR1 GTSNPN, CDR2 SVGIG (reference sequence). The CDR3 length is 16 residues. J lost 10 bases, V lost 0 bases, and 10 bases had no gene match. The CDR3 DNA reads TGTGCCTGGAGTGTACGGGCCGGACAGGGGAGATCACCCCTCCACTTT. Protein product: CAWSVRAGQGRSPLHF.

The rearrangement links TRBV15 to TRBJ2-5; TRBD2 aligns across 10 bases. The CDR3 runs to 16 residues. CDR1 is LNHNV, CDR2 YYDKDF, per germline (reference sequence). J lost 4 bases, V lost 5 bases, and 10 bases had no gene match. For the CDR3, the DNA is TGTGCCACCAGCGGCCAAAGGAGCGGGGGGGCAGAGACCCAGTACTTC. This encodes CATSGQRSGGAETQYF. The variable domain in full, with the rest retrieved from reference TRBV15 and TRBJ2-5, is DAMVIQNPRYQVTQFGKPVTLSCSQTLNHNVMYWYQQKSSQAPKLLFHYYDKDFNNEADTPDNFQSRRPNTSFCFLDIRSPGLGDTAMYLCATSGQRSGGAETQYFGPGTRLLVL.

CDR3 bases: TGTGCCAGCACCAGATCGGGGACAGAGAACACTGAAGCTTTCTTT. It yields the protein CASTRSGTENTEAFF. This chain links TRBV2 with TRBJ1-1; 7 nucleotides line up with TRBD1. V lost 7 bases and J lost 1; bases outside the gene matches: 9. The germline V gene encodes CDR1 SNHLY and CDR2 FYNNEI. CDR3 length equals 15 residues. The full variable domain, with the rest looked up from reference TRBV2 and TRBJ1-1, is EPEVTQTPSHQVTQMGQEVILRCVPISNHLYFYWYRQILGQKVEFLVSFYNNEISEKSEIFDDQFSVERPDGSNFTLKIRSTKLEDSAMYFCASTRSGTENTEAFFGQGTRLTVV.

CDR3 in amino acids: CASSLGRRVTTYEQYF. CDR3 DNA: TGTGCCAGCAGTTTGGGAAGGCGGGTTACCACCTACGAGCAGTACTTC. The genes are TRBV28 and TRBJ2-7; D might be TRBD2 (5 bases). The CDR3 totals 16 residues. Trimming left V 3 bases short and J 2 bases short, with 17 bases between. CDR1 is MDHEN and CDR2 is SYDVKM in the germline V gene.

The rearrangement uses TRBV5-1 and TRBJ2-1; no firm D call. The CDR3 covers 13 residues. V was trimmed by 3 bases and J by 5 bases, leaving 9 bases between them. The germline gives CDR1 SGHRS, CDR2 YFSETQ. The CDR3 sequence is CASSSELHNEQFF. For the CDR3, the DNA is TGCGCCAGCAGCTCCGAGCTCCACAATGAGCAGTTCTTC.